Sequencing of this T cell receptor (beta chain) was carried out in a study of blood T cell repertoires in COVID-19. For the study at large: The study drew acute and convalescent COVID-19 samples from the United States, Italy and Spain. From T cells, B-cell-depleted T cells, or PBMCs came the material, which was cDNA or gDNA.

As handled by the study authors: How many nucleated cells were present was estimated from reference gene primer amplification. TCRdb's table, derived via immunoSEQ multiplex PCR, lists solely in-frame clones and lacks some. That table furnishes V, J and clone size, whereas the DNA furnished D and trimming. This repertoire shows tens of thousands of clones, 75% to 90% found once; its top ten account for under 45%. Followed longitudinally, the Seattle patients had been enrolled during active infection. Germline values: CDR1 MGHDK, CDR2 SYGVNS. This CDR3 has 13 residues. J lost 7 bases, V lost 5 bases, and 7 bases had no gene match.

This clonotype originated in a woman aged 60 to 75 with COVID-19, enrolled during active disease. J is TRBJ1-1 and V is TRBV25-1; 7 positions match TRBD1. Source material: peripheral blood. The chain's CDR3 is CASSSPGQLEAFF. The CDR3 DNA sequence: TGTGCCAGCAGTTCACCGGGACAGCTTGAAGCTTTCTTT.